This T cell receptor (beta chain) was captured in a study of T cells in localized non-small cell lung cancer. Whole-study results and caveats: Heterogeneity remains possible because sequencing was limited to only one tumor region.

This clone was seen a handful of times. As yet, its antigen is unknown. Only in-frame clones appear in the TCRdb table, and some are missing; sequencing was by immunoSEQ multiplex PCR. This sample has about 33,000 clones, with around 80% found just once. The germline gives CDR1 MRHNA, CDR2 SNTAGT. Trimming removed 3 bases from V and 7 bases from J; junction bases left unmatched: 8. There are 15 residues in the CDR3. V gene TRBV6-4 combines with J gene TRBJ1-5; 8 nucleotides align to TRBD1. Specimen: peripheral blood, collected before any cancer treatment. The receptor was isolated from a male donor at least 60 years old with stage III squamous cell lung carcinoma. The CDR3 DNA is TGTGCCAGCAGTGAAAGTCCGACAGGGGACCAGCCCCAGCATTTT. The encoded protein is CASSESPTGDQPQHF.